This T cell receptor beta chain was captured in a study of T cells in narcolepsy. General observations from the study: Comparing one patient's CSF and blood CD4+ clonotypes highlighted HCRT- and TRIB2-specific autoreactive clonotypes.

Notes on this clone: Its specificity is not known.

The germline gives CDR1 LGHNA, CDR2 YNFKEQ. There are 13 residues in the CDR3. The trim removed 4 bases at V and 7 bases at J, leaving 3 bases unmatched. TCRdb's table, derived via immunoSEQ multiplex PCR, lists solely in-frame clones and lacks some. The table has some 30,000 clones, around 87% seen once. The source material was memory (CD45RA-) CD4+ T cells from blood. V and J are TRBV4-2 and TRBJ2-7; 11 bases are shared with TRBD1. This receptor was obtained from a human donor in good health. CDR3 loop: CASSRGQGDEQYF. The DNA of the CDR3 is TGTGCCAGCAGCCGGGGACAGGGGGATGAGCAGTACTTC.